This TCR beta chain emerged from a study of T cells in tuberculosis. Looking at the study overall: T cells were selected with CD1B tetramers loaded with glucose monomycolate.

The CDR3 loop spans 18 amino acids. Germline CDR1 reads KGHSH; CDR2 reads LQKENI. V gave up 2 bases and J gave up 4 bases; unmatched junction bases: 8. Measured with immunoSEQ multiplex PCR; TCRdb has only the in-frame clones, and not every one. The sample records 50,000 to 65,000 clones, nearly 90% being singletons. After thawing and overnight rest, PBMC were stained with GMM-loaded CD1B tetramer, viability dye and anti-CD3 for sorting. CD1B tetramers were loaded with Rhodococcus equi-derived C32 glucose monomycolate. This clonotype originated in an adult woman with latent tuberculosis. The chain recombines TRBV18 with TRBJ2-4; 13 bases map to TRBD2. The specimen was CD1b-GMM tetramer-negative cells sorted from PBMCs. The CDR3 region is CASSPAITSGRDKNIQYF. The CDR3 bases are TGTGCCAGCTCACCAGCCATAACTAGCGGGAGGGATAAAAACATTCAGTACTTC.